The T cell receptor (beta chain) under discussion was sequenced for a study of molecular identifiers for immune sequencing clone quantification. Study-wide results and limits: For effector cells, clones above 20 RNA copies held over 99% of molecules; for naive cells, under 1%.

With 5 bases removed from V and 3 bases from J, the gap between germline ends came to 11 bases. The CDR3 contains 13 residues. Germline V gene data show CDR1 as SGHVS and CDR2 as FNYEAQ. MiXCR, run by TCRdb on the PCR reads, gives a single entry per CDR3 protein. The sample carries tens of thousands of distinct CDR3 sequences, 18% recorded once. Note on this clonotype: The antigen is undetermined.

The chain links TRBV7-6 to TRBJ2-7, with D unclear. Sequencing was performed on naive CD8+ T cells from blood, with Jurkat cell RNA spiked in. The subset was: FACS-sorted CD8+CD4-CCR7+CD45RA+ naive T cells. This receptor was taken from a human donor in good health. Some libraries in this study had Jurkat cell RNA spiked in. The CDR3 sequence is CASSTTTSYEQYF. The DNA for the CDR3 is TGTGCCAGCAGCACTACAACAAGCTACGAGCAGTACTTC.